One T cell receptor (beta chain) is described in this entry. Antigen unknown. The V and J ends lost 4 bases and 8 bases respectively, with 11 bases between them. CDR3 length: 12 amino acids. The germline CDR1 and CDR2 sequences are SNHLY and FYNNEI. These data originate in a study of identifying expanded T cells in peripheral blood. TCRdb keeps only in-frame clones here, not all; method: immunoSEQ multiplex PCR. The table lists approximately 79,000 clones, about nine tenths of them singletons, with over 2.5% in the top ten. Study-wide results and caveats: Differentially abundant clones: 0.95 to 1.5 between replicates, just under 17 at around 2 weeks, roughly 18 at four.

The chain has TRBV2 and TRBJ1-2; unclear D gene. The clonotype was recovered from a person aged 18 to 70 in good health. The sample taken for sequencing was blood. CDR3 coding DNA: TGTGCCAGCAGTGCACATTGGGCAGGCTACACCTTC. It codes for CASSAHWAGYTF.